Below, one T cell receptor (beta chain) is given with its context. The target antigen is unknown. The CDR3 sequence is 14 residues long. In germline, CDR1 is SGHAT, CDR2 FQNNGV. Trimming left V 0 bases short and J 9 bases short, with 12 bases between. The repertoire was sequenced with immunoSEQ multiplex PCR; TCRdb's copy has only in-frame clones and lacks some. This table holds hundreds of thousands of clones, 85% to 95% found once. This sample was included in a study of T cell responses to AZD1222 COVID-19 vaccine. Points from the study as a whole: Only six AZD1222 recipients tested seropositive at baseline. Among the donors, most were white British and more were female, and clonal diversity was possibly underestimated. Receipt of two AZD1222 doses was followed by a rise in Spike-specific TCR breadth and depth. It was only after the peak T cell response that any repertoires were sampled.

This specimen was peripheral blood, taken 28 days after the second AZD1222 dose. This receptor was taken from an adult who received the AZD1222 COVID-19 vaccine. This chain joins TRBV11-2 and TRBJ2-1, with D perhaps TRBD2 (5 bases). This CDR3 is CASSLESFGGEQFF. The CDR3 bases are TGTGCCAGCAGCTTAGAGAGTTTCGGAGGTGAGCAGTTCTTC.